This passage covers 7 T cell receptor beta chains from one sample sequenced in a study of Ad26.COV2.S vaccination and SARS-CoV-2 variants. Profiled with immunoSEQ multiplex PCR; TCRdb holds only in-frame clones, not every one. The sample has more than 400,000 clones; 90% are singletons. Treatment described: 15 to 20 received Ad26.COV2.S at low or high dose, single or two shots; 5 received placebo; per-sample allocation not given. Day 63 after the first vaccine or placebo injection was the time point for sampling. The sequences come from peripheral blood, collected in a trial of Ad26.COV2.S vaccine versus placebo. These receptors were taken from a person aged 18 to 59 who received the Ad26.COV2.S COVID-19 vaccine or a placebo.

This clone was observed a single time. The same CDR3 can be traced to other DNA sequences in this sample. The genes are TRBV7-9 and TRBJ1-2; D unresolved. Germline V gene lookup returns CDR1 SEHNR and CDR2 FQNEAQ (reference sequence). With 1 base removed from V and 0 bases from J, the gap between germline ends came to 6 bases. The CDR3 covers 14 residues. The CDR3 DNA reads TGTGCCAGCAGCTTAGGCGGGGCTAACTATGGCTACACCTTC. Amino acid sequence: CASSLGGANYGYTF. Filled out from reference TRBV7-9 and TRBJ1-2, the complete variable domain reads DTGVSQNPRHKITKRGQNVTFRCDPISEHNRLYWYRQTLGQGPEFLTYFQNEAQLEKSRLLSDRFSAERPKGSFSTLEIQRTEQGDSAMYLCASSLGGANYGYTFGSGTRLTVV.

The rearrangement uses TRBV6-6 and TRBJ1-2; D possibly corresponds to TRBD1 (5 bases). From germline, CDR1 is MNHNY and CDR2 SVGAGI (reference sequence). Trimming removed 5 bases at V and 5 bases at J, with 15 bases between. The CDR3 length is 14 residues. The CDR3 sequence is CASSTTAGQYGYTF. In DNA form, the CDR3 reads TGTGCCAGCAGTACGACGGCAGGGCAGTATGGCTACACCTTC.

This chain joins TRBV19 and TRBJ1-1; D unclear. This CDR3 contains 11 residues. Deletions cut 9 bases from V and 7 bases from J, with 12 bases between. Germline V gene data show CDR1 as LNHDA and CDR2 as SQIVND (reference sequence). The CDR3 protein is CASQQLGEAFF. CDR3 bases: TGTGCCAGCCAACAGCTAGGTGAAGCTTTCTTT.

The V call is TRBV5-5, the J call TRBJ2-7; perhaps TRBD2 as D (5 bases). The germline CDR1 and CDR2 sequences are SGHKS and YYEKEE (reference sequence). The CDR3 runs to 14 residues. The V gene lost 5 bases and the J gene lost 1 base, with 13 bases spanning the gap. The CDR3 spells CASSWEFTSYEQYF. Written as DNA, the CDR3 is TGTGCCAGCAGTTGGGAGTTCACTTCCTACGAGCAGTACTTC.

The chain is built from TRBV5-4 and TRBJ2-7, with TRBD1 matching 10 bases. Germline V gene data show CDR1 as SGHNT and CDR2 as YYREEE (reference sequence). V gave up 4 bases and J gave up 6 bases; unmatched junction bases: 7. This CDR3 spans 14 amino acids. CDR3: CASSQGQGFGEQYF. In nucleotides, the CDR3 is TGTGCCAGCAGCCAGGGACAGGGGTTTGGCGAGCAGTACTTC.

The chain is built from TRBV3-1 (or the pseudogene TRBV3-2) and TRBJ1-4; no clear D. Germline CDR1 is LGHDT and CDR2 is YNNKEL (reference sequence). The length of the CDR3 is 13 residues. V lost 5 bases, J lost 4 bases, and 8 bases lay in between. The CDR3 spells CASSSALNEKLFF. The DNA of the CDR3 is TGTGCCAGCAGCTCGGCCCTTAATGAAAAACTGTTTTTT.

The rearrangement uses TRBV19 and TRBJ2-5; 7 positions match TRBD1. CDR1 LNHDA and CDR2 SQIVND come from the germline V gene (reference sequence). This CDR3 comprises 13 residues. With 5 bases clipped from V and 5 bases from J, the junction kept 5 bases outside the gene matches. The CDR3 protein is CASSVRGPETQYF. The CDR3 DNA reads as TGTGCCAGTAGTGTAAGGGGGCCTGAGACCCAGTACTTC.